The 22 T cell receptor beta chains presented below share a single source sample, sequenced in a study of cytomegalovirus exposure and HLA in healthy donors. Vbeta (60) and Jbeta (13) primers were used in the PCR. Only in-frame clones appear in the TCRdb table, and some are missing; sequencing was by immunoSEQ multiplex PCR. The repertoire holds roughly 200,000 clones, with about 80% as singletons. The sequenced material came from PBMCs. Receptors originate from a woman between 40 and 55 years old in good health and CMV-seronegative.

V usage is TRBV7-3 and J usage is TRBJ2-3; tentative D call: TRBD1 (5 bases). Germline CDR1 and CDR2: SGHTA and FQGTGA. V dropped 2 bases and J dropped 4 bases, with 10 bases sitting between them. CDR3 length: 14 residues. CDR3 DNA: TGTGCCAGCAGCTTAGGGCAGGGCGCAGATACGCAGTATTTT. It encodes CASSLGQGADTQYF. Full variable domain (outside the CDR3, taken from reference TRBV7-3 and TRBJ2-3): GAGVSQTPSNKVTEKGKYVELRCDPISGHTALYWYRQSLGQGPEFLIYFQGTGAADDSGLPNDRFFAVRPEGSVSTLKIQRTERGDSAVYLCASSLGQGADTQYFGPGTRLTVL.

This chain links TRBV9 with TRBJ2-1, with 7 bases lining up with TRBD2. The CDR3 consists of 16 residues. Looked up from germline, CDR1 is SGDLS and CDR2 is YYNGEE. V shed 1 base and J 2 bases; nucleotides not matched to a gene: 6. CDR3 loop: CASSVRDGGAYNEQFF. The CDR3 coding sequence is TGTGCCAGCAGCGTAAGGGATGGGGGGGCCTACAATGAGCAGTTCTTC.

V and J are TRBV6-5 and TRBJ1-1; maybe TRBD1 (6 bases). Germline V gene data show CDR1 as MNHEY and CDR2 as SVGAGI. This CDR3 is 13 amino acids long. V was trimmed by 10 bases and J by 5 bases, leaving 17 bases between them. CDR3 residues: CAIQRDRRTEAFF. In nucleotides, the CDR3 is TGTGCCATTCAACGCGACAGGAGGACTGAAGCTTTCTTT.

The chain's CDR3 is CASSMGQGFRTDTQYF. The CDR3 DNA follows: TGTGCCAGTAGTATGGGTCAGGGTTTTCGTACAGATACGCAGTATTTT. The rearrangement uses TRBV19 and TRBJ2-3, with D possibly being TRBD1 (5 bases). Germline CDR1 and CDR2: LNHDA and SQIVND (reference sequence). V was trimmed by 3 bases and J by 3 bases, leaving 16 bases between them. This CDR3 is 16 amino acids long.

The chain couples TRBV5-1 to TRBJ1-2; 10 nucleotides line up with TRBD1. V was pared by 1 base and J by 6 bases, with 12 bases of the junction left unmatched. The CDR3 has 17 residues. Looked up from germline, CDR1 is SGHRS and CDR2 is YFSETQ. CDR3 sequence (DNA): TGCGCCAGCAGCTTGTTTCATGTCCCGGGGACAGGGGATGGCTACACCTTC. Protein sequence: CASSLFHVPGTGDGYTF.

The chain links TRBV28 to TRBJ2-7; 8 bases match TRBD1. From germline, CDR1 is MDHEN and CDR2 SYDVKM. The CDR3 totals 12 residues. The ends lost 3 bases at V and 6 bases at J; junction bases unmatched: 1. Here the CDR3 DNA reads TGTGCCAGCAGTTTCAGGGGGCGCGAGCAGTACTTC. Amino acids: CASSFRGREQYF.

This chain joins TRBV15 and TRBJ2-7; D not certain. V lost 3 bases to trimming and J lost 0 bases, with 3 bases between them. The length of the CDR3 is 12 residues. Germline assignment: CDR1 LNHNV and CDR2 YYDKDF (reference sequence). The CDR3 loop reads CATSRYSYEQYF. The CDR3 coding sequence is TGTGCCACCAGCAGGTACTCCTACGAGCAGTACTTC.

V is TRBV10-3 and J is TRBJ1-2; 7 nucleotides agree with TRBD1. This CDR3 contains 12 residues. V trimming: 6 bases; J trimming: 8 bases; junction bases outside the gene matches: 6. The germline gives CDR1 ENHRY, CDR2 SYGVKD. CDR3 amino acids: CAISQTGPGYTF. The CDR3 DNA reads TGTGCCATCAGCCAGACAGGGCCCGGCTACACCTTC.

As for this clone: The same CDR3 also results from other DNA sequences found in this sample. V gene TRBV28 combines with J gene TRBJ1-2; D gene uncertain. The CDR3 contains 13 residues. The V gene lost 3 bases and the J gene lost 0 bases, with 5 bases spanning the gap. Germline assignment: CDR1 MDHEN and CDR2 SYDVKM. The CDR3 protein is CASSFRANYGYTF. CDR3 DNA sequence: TGTGCCAGCAGTTTTAGAGCTAACTATGGCTACACCTTC.

The V gene is TRBV2, the J gene TRBJ1-4; D unclear. CDR3 size: 13 residues. The germline CDR1 and CDR2 sequences are SNHLY and FYNNEI. Trimming took off 4 bases at V and 8 bases at J, with 11 bases between the two ends. The CDR3 DNA follows: TGTGCCAGCAGTGCTGAGGTTAACGAAAAACTGTTTTTT. Residues: CASSAEVNEKLFF.

The chain links TRBV7-2 to TRBJ2-5; 8 bases fit TRBD2. The junction had 4 bases not matched to a gene; V was cut back by 2 bases and J by 2 bases. The CDR3 is 15 amino acids. The germline V gene encodes CDR1 SGHTA and CDR2 FQGNSA. The CDR3 sequence: CASSLQRGTQETQYF. DNA for the CDR3: TGTGCCAGCAGCTTACAGCGGGGGACTCAAGAGACCCAGTACTTC. Drawing the rest from reference TRBV7-2 and TRBJ2-5, the complete variable domain is GAGVSQSPSNKVTEKGKDVELRCDPISGHTALYWYRQSLGQGLEFLIYFQGNSAPDKSGLPSDRFSAERTGGSVSTLTIQRTQQEDSAVYLCASSLQRGTQETQYFGPGTRLLVL.

The chain carries TRBV11-2 and TRBJ2-5; the D is unclear. The CDR3 covers 15 residues. The V and J ends lost 1 base and 2 bases respectively, with 11 bases between them. Germline-derived CDR1 and CDR2 are SGHAT and FQNNGV. CDR3 loop: CASSLGGPAQETQYF. The CDR3, as DNA: TGTGCCAGCAGCTTAGGTGGGCCAGCTCAAGAGACCCAGTACTTC.

The chain combines TRBV9 with TRBJ1-1, with D perhaps TRBD1 (5 bases). Between the trimmed V and J ends, which lost 0 bases and 0 bases, there was a span of 9 bases. Germline V gene lookup returns CDR1 SGDLS and CDR2 YYNGEE. The CDR3 is made up of 15 amino acids. CDR3 loop: CASSVGAGMNTEAFF. CDR3 in DNA: TGTGCCAGCAGCGTAGGTGCAGGGATGAACACTGAAGCTTTCTTT.

The J gene is TRBJ1-2, the V gene TRBV2, with 9 bases fitting TRBD1. The CDR3 length is 16 residues. V was clipped by 4 bases and J by 3 bases; unmatched bases: 9. Germline V lookup: CDR1 SNHLY, CDR2 FYNNEI. Here the CDR3 reads CASSGPGQGKYYGYTF. DNA for the CDR3: TGTGCCAGCAGTGGCCCTGGACAGGGGAAATACTATGGCTACACCTTC.

In its sample, this clone was seen once. The V gene is TRBV11-3, the J gene TRBJ2-3; tentative D call: TRBD1 (6 bases). The CDR3 sequence is 14 residues long. The V and J ends lost 4 bases and 0 bases respectively, with 8 bases between them. Germline V gene data show CDR1 as SGHNT and CDR2 as YENEEA. CDR3 coding DNA: TGTGCCAGCAGCTGGACAGCTAGCACAGATACGCAGTATTTT. This gives the protein CASSWTASTDTQYF.

The chain employs TRBV18 and TRBJ1-1, with 7 bases lining up with TRBD1. This CDR3 has 15 amino acids. The germline V gene encodes CDR1 KGHSH and CDR2 LQKENI. Trimming cost V 2 bases and J 4 bases; bases outside gene matches: 7. CDR3 sequence: CASSPFEGGFTEAFF. CDR3 nucleotides: TGTGCCAGCTCACCATTCGAAGGGGGCTTCACTGAAGCTTTCTTT.

The chain is built from TRBV7-6 and TRBJ1-5; 8 bases agree with TRBD1. The V and J ends lost 3 bases and 9 bases, in that order; junction bases with no gene match: 10. Germline CDR1 is SGHVS and CDR2 is FNYEAQ. This CDR3 has 15 residues. CDR3 residues: CASSFGPGQGSPQHF. CDR3 sequence (DNA): TGTGCCAGCAGCTTTGGGCCTGGACAGGGTTCGCCCCAGCATTTT.

This chain uses TRBV5-4 with TRBJ2-5; D is possibly TRBD1 (6 bases). Deletions cut 4 bases from V and 3 bases from J, with 19 bases between. CDR1 is SGHNT, CDR2 YYREEE, per germline (reference sequence). The CDR3 is made up of 16 amino acids. This CDR3 reads CASSPGPNQGKETQYF. CDR3 in DNA: TGTGCCAGCAGCCCAGGGCCCAATCAGGGGAAAGAGACCCAGTACTTC.

This clone was recorded once. The rearrangement joins TRBV30 to TRBJ2-3; 12 positions agree with TRBD2. Germline CDR1 is GTSNPN and CDR2 is SVGIG (reference sequence). This CDR3 contains 15 residues. Trimming took 4 bases from V and 7 from J; bases not matched to a gene: 9. CDR3 sequence (DNA): TGTGCCTGGACTCCGGGACTAGCGGGCGCCTATACGCAGTATTTT. Protein sequence: CAWTPGLAGAYTQYF.

The V call is TRBV12-5, the J call TRBJ2-2; tentative D call: TRBD1 (6 bases). Germline V gene data show CDR1 as LGHNT and CDR2 as FRNRAP. V lost 2 bases, J lost 1 base, and 26 bases lay in between. The CDR3 covers 21 residues. Here the CDR3 reads CASGLLVPAGDNTKNTGELFF. Here the CDR3 DNA reads TGTGCTAGTGGTTTGTTAGTACCGGCAGGGGACAATACAAAGAACACCGGGGAGCTGTTTTTT.

The chain joins TRBV18 to TRBJ1-5, with D possibly TRBD1 on 5 matching bases. Germline loops: CDR1 KGHSH, CDR2 LQKENI. The V end was cut by 6 bases, the J end by 9 bases, with 18 bases between. The CDR3 runs 14 residues. The CDR3 DNA follows: TGTGCCAGCTCCCCCCCGGGCAGGGATCGGCCCCAGCATTTT. Translating it yields CASSPPGRDRPQHF.

V and J are TRBV18 and TRBJ2-1; possibly TRBD1 for D (7 bases). Germline CDR1 reads KGHSH; CDR2 reads LQKENI. The ends were cut back, 3 bases at V and 2 bases at J, with 11 bases in the middle. The CDR3 contains 15 residues. CDR3 region: CASSPRGDTYNEQFF. In nucleotides, the CDR3 is TGTGCCAGCTCACCCAGGGGGGACACCTACAATGAGCAGTTCTTC.